This TCR beta chain stems from a study of identical twins. Findings of the study overall: Where out-of-frame alpha sequences were twin-shared, they showed excess low generation probability. Insertions ran lower in abundant cord blood beta clonotypes, though not in memory repertoires.

Germline-derived CDR1 and CDR2 are MNHNY and SVGAGI (reference sequence). The trim removed 11 bases at V and 9 bases at J, leaving 12 bases unmatched. This CDR3 has 13 amino acids. cDNA molecules carried unique molecular identifiers, and template switching added a universal primer site. TCRdb used MiXCR to reprocess the 5' RACE reads, holding one entry per CDR3 protein. This sample carries roughly 280,000 distinct CDR3 sequences, 7.5% to 9.5% of them seen once, and the ten largest clones take 6% to 8.5%. With respect to this clonotype: Its matching antigen is unknown.

These data also formed part of another study, on yellow fever vaccine responses in identical twins. From that study: A vaccine T cell response that seemed partly convergent and partly personalized was reported in twins.

The sample comprised CD8+ T cells sorted from blood. This sequence joins TRBV6-6 and TRBJ2-1; 8 bases line up with TRBD1. This clonotype originated in a woman aged 18-35 years in good health. The DNA for the CDR3 is TGTGCCGGAGCAGACTCGCAGGGGGCTGAGCAGTTCTTC. Protein product: CAGADSQGAEQFF.